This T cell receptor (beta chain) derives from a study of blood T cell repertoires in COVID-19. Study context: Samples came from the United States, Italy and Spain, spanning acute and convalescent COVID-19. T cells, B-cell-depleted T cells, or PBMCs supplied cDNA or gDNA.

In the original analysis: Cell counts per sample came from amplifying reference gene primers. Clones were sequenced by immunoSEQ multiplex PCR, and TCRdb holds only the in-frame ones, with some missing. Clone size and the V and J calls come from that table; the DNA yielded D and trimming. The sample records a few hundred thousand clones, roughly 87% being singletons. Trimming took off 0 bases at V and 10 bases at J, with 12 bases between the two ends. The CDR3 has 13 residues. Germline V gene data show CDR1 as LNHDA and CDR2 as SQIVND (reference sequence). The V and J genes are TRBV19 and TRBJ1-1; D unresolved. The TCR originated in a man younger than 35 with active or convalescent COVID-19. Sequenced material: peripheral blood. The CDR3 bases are TGTGCCAGTAGTATAGATGTGGTTCGGGGAGCTTTCTTT. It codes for CASSIDVVRGAFF.